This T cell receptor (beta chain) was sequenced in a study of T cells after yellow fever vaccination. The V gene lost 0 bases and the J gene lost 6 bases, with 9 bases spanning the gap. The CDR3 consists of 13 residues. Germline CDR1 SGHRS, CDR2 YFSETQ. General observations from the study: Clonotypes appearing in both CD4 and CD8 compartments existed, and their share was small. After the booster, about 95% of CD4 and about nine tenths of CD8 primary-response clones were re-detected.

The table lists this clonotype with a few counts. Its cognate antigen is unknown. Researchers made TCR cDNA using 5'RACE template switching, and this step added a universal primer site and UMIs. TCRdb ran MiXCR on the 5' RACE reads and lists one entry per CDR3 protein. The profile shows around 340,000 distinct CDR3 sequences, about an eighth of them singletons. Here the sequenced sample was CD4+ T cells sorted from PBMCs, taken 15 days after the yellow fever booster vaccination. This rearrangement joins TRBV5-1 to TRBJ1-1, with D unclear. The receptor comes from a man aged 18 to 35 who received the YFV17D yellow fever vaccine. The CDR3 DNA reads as TGCGCCAGCAGCTTGGAAATGGGAGCTGAAGCTTTCTTT. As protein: CASSLEMGAEAFF.